The clone carrying this T cell receptor beta chain was observed a handful of times. The antigen remains undetermined. Investigators isolated RNA and reverse transcribed it into cDNA to act as the sequencing template. Using immunoSEQ multiplex PCR, the repertoire was profiled, and TCRdb retains in-frame clones only, with some absent. The table has approximately 98,000 clones, 59% seen once. Cell sorting was applied to PBMCs, and CD4+ and CD8+ T cells were collected. The data are from a study of CD8+ T cells in alopecia areata. Whole-study results and caveats: Resident alphabeta T cells of normal skin are also sequenced in scalp samples. In lesional scalp, particularly from alopecia totalis/universalis, clonality was higher than in normal scalp. Between patients, shared TCR sequences were less clear than in mice. This was possibly due in part to HLA diversity in the patient population.

From germline, CDR1 is MNHEY and CDR2 SMNVEV (reference sequence). Between the trimmed V and J ends, which lost 6 bases and 8 bases, there was a span of 20 bases. This CDR3 is built from 15 residues. The specimen sequenced was CD8+ T cells sorted from blood. This sequence was found in a human donor in good health. The chain uses TRBV27 and TRBJ2-4; a weak D match, TRBD2 (7 bases). CDR3 bases: TGTGCCAGCAGAGCTGGACAGTTGGGGGGGGACATTCAGTACTTC. Residues: CASRAGQLGGDIQYF.